The 17 T cell receptor beta chains in this list originate from one sample, sequenced in a study of cytotoxic CD8 clonotypes in ibrutinib-treated CLL. Measured with immunoSEQ multiplex PCR; TCRdb has only the in-frame clones, and not every one. The sample contains about 80,000 clones, more than 75% of which appear only once. Here the sequenced sample was PBMCs, taken after 12 months of ibrutinib treatment. Source of these receptors: a human donor with chronic lymphocytic leukemia.

The chain uses TRBV5-8 and TRBJ1-3, with 8 bases matching TRBD1. CDR3 length: 14 amino acids. The V gene's germline CDR1 is SGHTS and CDR2 YDEGEE. V lost 4 bases and J lost 2; bases outside the gene matches: 2. The CDR3 region has the DNA TGTGCCAGCAGCGTGGGACAGGCTGGAAACACCATATATTTT. Its protein product is CASSVGQAGNTIYF.

The chain couples TRBV15 to TRBJ1-1; D remains ambiguous. Germline-derived CDR1 and CDR2 are LNHNV and YYDKDF (reference sequence). Trimming cost V 0 bases and J 3 bases, with 5 bases left between them. This CDR3 is 13 amino acids long. Written as DNA, the CDR3 is TGTGCCACCAGCAGAGATTTCCACACTGAAGCTTTCTTT. This gives the protein CATSRDFHTEAFF.

This chain links TRBV6-5 with TRBJ2-3; D is unclear. Germline V gene sequence: CDR1 MNHEY, CDR2 SVGAGI. This CDR3 contains 13 residues. The V gene lost 6 bases and the J gene lost 1 base, with 8 bases spanning the gap. The CDR3 region is CASSPDRTDTQYF. The CDR3 bases are TGTGCCAGCAGCCCGGACCGCACAGATACGCAGTATTTT.

This clone showed up many times. This chain connects TRBV30 to TRBJ2-3, with D possibly matching TRBD2 (5 bases). The V end lost 5 bases, the J end lost 8 bases, and 8 bases lay between the germline ends. This CDR3 has 10 amino acids. CDR1 is GTSNPN, CDR2 SVGIG, per germline (reference sequence). In nucleotides, the CDR3 is TGTGCCTGGGGACGGGGTACGCAGTATTTT. Translation: CAWGRGTQYF.

V gene TRBV6-1 combines with J gene TRBJ1-1; unclear D gene. Trimming stripped 7 bases from V and 1 base from J, with 10 bases between. The CDR3 sequence is 13 residues long. CDR1 is MNHNS and CDR2 is SASEGT in the germline V gene. As DNA, the CDR3 is TGTGCCAGCACCGGCCCCGGGAACACTGAAGCTTTCTTT. Protein: CASTGPGNTEAFF.

The chain uses TRBV19 and TRBJ2-5; 8 positions match TRBD1. The ends lost 4 bases at V and 1 base at J; junction bases unmatched: 8. CDR1 is LNHDA and CDR2 is SQIVND in the germline V gene (reference sequence). CDR3 length: 16 residues. The CDR3 spells CASSSNQGAPQETQYF. As DNA, the CDR3 is TGTGCCAGTAGTAGCAACCAGGGGGCCCCCCAAGAGACCCAGTACTTC.

CDR3 in amino acids: CSASTASGGGEQFF. CDR3 nucleotides: TGCAGCGCCAGTACGGCTAGCGGGGGAGGTGAGCAGTTCTTC. The V call is TRBV29-1, the J call TRBJ2-1; 10 bases map to TRBD2. J gave up 9 bases and V 7 bases, and 12 bases lay outside the gene matches. Germline V gives CDR1 SQVTM, CDR2 ANQGSEA. CDR3 size: 14 residues.

V gene TRBV2 combines with J gene TRBJ1-3; the D is unclear. Trimming pared 4 bases from V and 9 bases from J, leaving 16 bases between. The germline V gene encodes CDR1 SNHLY and CDR2 FYNNEI. This CDR3 region has 14 residues. This CDR3 reads CASSGRRTGGTIYF. The CDR3 coding sequence is TGTGCCAGCAGTGGGAGACGGACTGGAGGCACCATATATTTT.

This clone was found a few times. This chain links TRBV27 with TRBJ1-2; the D gene is possibly TRBD1 (5 bases). CDR1 and CDR2 from the germline V gene are MNHEY and SMNVEV (reference sequence). The CDR3 is made up of 14 amino acids. V was shortened by 4 bases and J by 5 bases, with 14 bases between the two germline ends. CDR3 DNA sequence: TGTGCCAGCAGTTCACCGACAGCCCCTTATGGCTACACCTTC. Residues: CASSSPTAPYGYTF.

The rearrangement links TRBV5-1 to TRBJ1-4; D uncertain. The CDR3 is 14 residues long. Deletions cut 5 bases from V and 4 bases from J, with 12 bases between. Per the germline V gene, CDR1 is SGHRS and CDR2 is YFSETQ. The CDR3 is CASRADPGNEKLFF. The CDR3 coding sequence is TGCGCCAGCAGGGCCGACCCGGGTAATGAAAAACTGTTTTTT.

The V and J genes are TRBV10-3 and TRBJ1-4; 8 bases fit TRBD1. Losses at the gene ends were 10 bases for V and 5 bases for J; bases not matched to a gene: 9. The CDR3 has 14 residues. Per germline, CDR1 ENHRY and CDR2 SYGVKD. The CDR3 reads CATMGTGGNEKLFF. In DNA form, the CDR3 reads TGTGCCACTATGGGGACAGGCGGGAATGAAAAACTGTTTTTT.

The J gene is TRBJ1-4, the V gene TRBV5-1; no firm D call. The CDR3 consists of 13 residues. V lost 4 bases, J lost 4 bases, and 8 bases lay in between. In germline, CDR1 is SGHRS, CDR2 YFSETQ. The CDR3 sequence is CASSPGVNEKLFF. Written as DNA, the CDR3 is TGCGCCAGCAGCCCCGGGGTTAATGAAAAACTGTTTTTT. The full variable domain, rest sourced from reference TRBV5-1 and TRBJ1-4, is KAGVTQTPRYLIKTRGQQVTLSCSPISGHRSVSWYQQTPGQGLQFLFEYFSETQRNKGNFPGRFSGRQFSNSRSEMNVSTLELGDSALYLCASSPGVNEKLFFGSGTQLSVL.

This sequence joins TRBV2 and TRBJ2-5; TRBD1 matches at 8 bases. CDR1 is SNHLY and CDR2 is FYNNEI in the germline V gene. Trimming removed 5 bases from V and 5 bases from J; junction bases left unmatched: 10. CDR3 length: 15 residues. The DNA of the CDR3 is TGTGCCAGCAGTCGGGGAGGACAGGGTAGCGAGACCCAGTACTTC. Translated: CASSRGGQGSETQYF.

This chain uses TRBV28 with TRBJ1-3, with D unclear. The germline V gene has CDR1 MDHEN and CDR2 SYDVKM. Trimming took 7 bases from V and 0 from J, leaving 10 bases between them. The CDR3 contains 14 residues. CDR3 protein: CASTPQSSGNTIYF. The CDR3 DNA sequence: TGTGCCAGCACTCCCCAGAGCTCTGGAAACACCATATATTTT.

The chain recombines TRBV14 with TRBJ2-3; D remains ambiguous. With 0 bases removed from V and 1 base from J, the gap between germline ends came to 11 bases. The germline V gene encodes CDR1 SGHDN and CDR2 FVKESK. This CDR3 region has 16 residues. The CDR3 sequence is CASSQDGPTRTDTQYF. CDR3 DNA: TGTGCCAGCAGCCAAGATGGACCTACACGCACAGATACGCAGTATTTT. Filled out from reference TRBV14 and TRBJ2-3, the complete variable domain reads EAGVTQFPSHSVIEKGQTVTLRCDPISGHDNLYWYRRVMGKEIKFLLHFVKESKQDESGMPNNRFLAERTGGTYSTLKVQPAELEDSGVYFCASSQDGPTRTDTQYFGPGTRLTVL.

This chain uses TRBV2 with TRBJ2-2, with 7 bases aligning to TRBD1. The CDR3 covers 15 residues. Unmatched junction bases numbered 7, after V lost 7 bases and J lost 2 bases. Germline CDR1 is SNHLY and CDR2 is FYNNEI. CDR3 loop: CASKTDRANTGELFF. The CDR3, as DNA: TGTGCCAGCAAGACCGACAGGGCCAACACCGGGGAGCTGTTTTTT.

The chain employs TRBV6-1 and TRBJ1-4, with D possibly matching TRBD1 (6 bases). V lost 10 bases and J lost 4, with 13 bases in between. The CDR3 is 13 residues long. Germline-derived CDR1 and CDR2 are MNHNS and SASEGT. The CDR3 sequence: CAINRAFNEKLFF. The CDR3 DNA sequence: TGTGCCATCAACAGGGCTTTTAATGAAAAACTGTTTTTT.